This T cell receptor (beta chain) was observed in a study of shared clonotypes between healthy human individuals. Overall study results and limits: The study found lower generation probabilities in non-shared clonotypes than in those shared by all four donors.

HIV-negative, healthy adults without recent acute infections or vaccinations were the donors. Deep-level running was used for the assay. The assay was immunoSEQ multiplex PCR, and TCRdb's table has in-frame clones only and misses some. Of 850,000 to 1,100,000 clones in the sample, approximately 75% were seen once. Germline CDR1 is SGHAT and CDR2 is FQNNGV. This CDR3 region has 18 residues. Trimming took 5 bases from V and 5 from J, leaving 24 bases between them. As to this clone: Its target is not known.

The V gene is TRBV11-2, the J gene TRBJ1-4; the D gene is possibly TRBD1 (6 bases). The source material was memory CD4+ T cells from PBMCs. Stated subset: CD45RA-negative fraction. The TCR sequence derives from a man aged 18 to 30 in good health. Some clones in this sample may be carry-over from other donors' samples. The CDR3 coding sequence is TGTGCCAGCAGCACCCAGGGGATTCGCCGGGCCGGGAATGAAAAACTGTTTTTT. Translation: CASSTQGIRRAGNEKLFF.